The rows below give T cell receptor beta chains drawn from one sample of a study of blood T cell repertoires in COVID-19. Libraries were prepared by immunoSEQ multiplex PCR; TCRdb keeps only in-frame clonotypes and omits some of them. The data show around 200,000 clones, about 87% seen once. The sequenced sample consisted of PBMCs or T cells enriched from blood (not recorded which). These TCRs come from a man aged 25-45 years who had recovered from COVID-19. The CDR3 runs from the conserved cysteine through the conserved F or W. The D gene is left open where the match is weak. A row's size may be missing; if present it is once, few, many or a size class.

CDR3aa: CASSEGAGGADTQYF; CDR3nt: TGTGCCAGCAGTGAAGGAGCGGGGGGCGCAGATACGCAGTATTTT; d_gene: TRBD2; abundance: -; j_gene: TRBJ2-3; v_gene: TRBV6-1
CDR3aa: CAWSAQGGNTIYF; CDR3nt: TGTGCCTGGAGTGCCCAGGGAGGAAACACCATATATTTT; d_gene: -; abundance: -; j_gene: TRBJ1-3; v_gene: TRBV30
CDR3aa: CASSPRGGAKNTEAFF; CDR3nt: TGTGCCAGCAGCCCGAGAGGGGGTGCTAAGAACACTGAAGCTTTCTTT; d_gene: -; abundance: once; j_gene: TRBJ1-1; v_gene: TRBV3-1/TRBV3-2
CDR3aa: CASSQSLFAGGPGEQFF; CDR3nt: TGCGCCAGCAGCCAATCTCTGTTCGCGGGGGGGCCCGGTGAGCAGTTCTTC; d_gene: TRBD2; abundance: -; j_gene: TRBJ2-1; v_gene: TRBV4-1
CDR3aa: CASSPGQNTGELFF; CDR3nt: TGTGCCAGCTCACCAGGGCAGAACACCGGGGAGCTGTTTTTT; d_gene: -; abundance: -; j_gene: TRBJ2-2; v_gene: TRBV18
CDR3aa: CASSVRRTVNQPQHF; CDR3nt: TGTGCCAGCAGTGTACGCCGGACAGTTAATCAGCCCCAGCATTTT; d_gene: -; abundance: -; j_gene: TRBJ1-5; v_gene: TRBV6-2/TRBV6-3
CDR3aa: CASSWQGGTEAFF; CDR3nt: TGTGCCAGCTCGTGGCAGGGAGGGACTGAAGCTTTCTTT; d_gene: -; abundance: -; j_gene: TRBJ1-1; v_gene: TRBV18
CDR3aa: CASSSPTKGEQFF; CDR3nt: TGTGCCAGCAGCTCCCCGACTAAGGGTGAGCAGTTCTTC; d_gene: -; abundance: -; j_gene: TRBJ2-1; v_gene: TRBV11-1
CDR3aa: CASSLAGSGNTIYF; CDR3nt: TGCGCCAGCAGCTTGGCAGGGTCTGGAAACACCATATATTTT; d_gene: -; abundance: once; j_gene: TRBJ1-3; v_gene: TRBV5-1
CDR3aa: CASSIRDRGPSWHGYTF; CDR3nt: TGTGCCAGTAGTATCCGGGACAGGGGGCCCTCTTGGCATGGCTACACCTTC; d_gene: TRBD1; abundance: -; j_gene: TRBJ1-2; v_gene: TRBV19
CDR3aa: CASSLNAGTAYEQYF; CDR3nt: TGCGCCAGCAGCTTAAATGCCGGGACAGCCTACGAGCAGTACTTC; d_gene: TRBD1; abundance: -; j_gene: TRBJ2-7; v_gene: TRBV5-1
CDR3aa: CASRVRDRVLQETQYF; CDR3nt: TGCGCCAGCAGGGTCCGGGACAGGGTGCTCCAAGAGACCCAGTACTTC; d_gene: TRBD1; abundance: -; j_gene: TRBJ2-5; v_gene: TRBV5-1
CDR3aa: CASSAGNSNQPQHF; CDR3nt: TGTGCCAGCAGCGCAGGGAATTCCAATCAGCCCCAGCATTTT; d_gene: -; abundance: -; j_gene: TRBJ1-5; v_gene: TRBV9
CDR3aa: CASSLIRDYGYTF; CDR3nt: TGTGCCAGCAGTTTAATCCGAGACTATGGCTACACCTTC; d_gene: -; abundance: -; j_gene: TRBJ1-2; v_gene: TRBV12-3/TRBV12-4
CDR3aa: CAWSVYSQVTDTQYF; CDR3nt: TGTGCCTGGAGTGTATATAGTCAGGTGACAGATACGCAGTATTTT; d_gene: -; abundance: -; j_gene: TRBJ2-3; v_gene: TRBV30
CDR3aa: CASNYRISNQPQHF; CDR3nt: TGTGCCAGCAATTACAGAATTAGCAATCAGCCCCAGCATTTT; d_gene: -; abundance: -; j_gene: TRBJ1-5; v_gene: TRBV2
CDR3aa: CASSWTSGNEQFF; CDR3nt: TGTGCCAGCAGTTGGACTAGCGGGAATGAGCAGTTCTTC; d_gene: TRBD2; abundance: -; j_gene: TRBJ2-1; v_gene: TRBV28